This T cell receptor (beta chain) originates from a study of T-cell reconstitution after alpha-beta-depleted transplantation in children. Study-level findings and limits: Surviving thymic progenitors and recipient T cells were the source of high TCRbeta diversity at day 60 in some patients. Hyperexpanded clones declined; after one year, newly produced T cells mostly supplied diversity. Reportedly, alpha-beta T cells present about two months post-transplant originated from several hundred expanded clones of graft origin.

This clonotype has at least ten counts. Its antigen remains unknown. Unique molecular identifiers were used in preparing the TCRbeta library. Each CDR3 protein gets one entry after TCRdb re-called the PCR reads with MiXCR. The sample consists of around 180,000 distinct CDR3 sequences, more than 9.5% of them appearing once. In germline, CDR1 is SGHDN, CDR2 FVKESK. CDR3 length: 17 residues. Trimming took off 4 bases at V and 8 bases at J, with 24 bases between the two ends. The chain carries TRBV14 and TRBJ1-3; D unresolved. This TCR was sampled from a boy aged 2-15 years with acute myeloid leukemia, due to receive a stem cell transplant. The sample was PBMCs, taken before TCRalphabeta/CD19-depleted stem cell transplant. In nucleotides, the CDR3 is TGTGCCAGCAGCCTACACGCCTACAGCTCAACCCGGGACACCATATATTTT. This gives the protein CASSLHAYSSTRDTIYF.